One and the same sample provided the 8 T cell receptor beta chains below, sequenced in a study of cytomegalovirus exposure and HLA in healthy donors. Researchers ran the PCR with 60 Vbeta and 13 Jbeta primers. The repertoire was sequenced with immunoSEQ multiplex PCR; TCRdb's copy has only in-frame clones and lacks some. Counted here are approximately 97,000 clones, around four fifths occurring once; the ten biggest clones make up approximately 4%. Sample: PBMCs. These receptors all come from a woman in her thirties or forties in good health and CMV-seropositive.

The chain is built from TRBV2 and TRBJ2-1; TRBD2 matches 10 bases. V lost 7 bases, J lost 6 bases, and 6 bases stayed unmatched. The length of the CDR3 is 14 residues. Per the germline V gene, CDR1 is SNHLY and CDR2 is FYNNEI. The CDR3 region is CASMGTSGINEQFF. The CDR3 DNA reads TGTGCCAGCATGGGAACTAGCGGGATCAATGAGCAGTTCTTC.

CDR3 bases: TGCGCCAGTCAGCCGGGACAGGGGACTTCCGAGCAGTACTTC. Amino acid sequence: CASQPGQGTSEQYF. The V and J genes are TRBV4-1 and TRBJ2-7; 10 nucleotides line up with TRBD1. With V trimmed by 9 bases and J by 6 bases, 11 bases remained unmatched. This CDR3 is 14 amino acids long. From germline, CDR1 is MGHRA and CDR2 YSYEKL.

The V and J genes are TRBV2 and TRBJ2-7, with 8 bases identical to TRBD2. The CDR3 is made up of 15 amino acids. Looked up from germline, CDR1 is SNHLY and CDR2 is FYNNEI. The V and J ends lost 5 bases and 2 bases, in that order; junction bases with no gene match: 8. For the CDR3, the DNA is TGTGCCAGCAGTAGACGAGCGGGAGACCCCTACGAGCAGTACTTC. Its protein product is CASSRRAGDPYEQYF.

This chain links TRBV7-6 with TRBJ2-2, with TRBD1 identical over 11 bases. The CDR3 consists of 16 residues. The trim removed 5 bases at V and 7 bases at J, leaving 9 bases unmatched. Germline V gene sequence: CDR1 SGHVS, CDR2 FNYEAQ. CDR3 nucleotides: TGTGCCAGCAGCCTGCTGGGACAGGGGGTTAGCGGGGAGCTGTTTTTT. It encodes CASSLLGQGVSGELFF.

The chain recombines TRBV7-6 with TRBJ1-1, with a tentative D call TRBD1 (6 bases). The ends were cut back, 5 bases at V and 3 bases at J, with 19 bases in the middle. The CDR3 is 16 amino acids. In germline, CDR1 is SGHVS, CDR2 FNYEAQ. CDR3 nucleotides: TGTGCCAGCAGCCTCGAGCGGGGGGGGGCGGACACTGAAGCTTTCTTT. It specifies CASSLERGGADTEAFF. Together with reference TRBV7-6 and TRBJ1-1, the CDR3 gives the full variable domain: GAGVSQSPRYKVTKRGQDVALRCDPISGHVSLYWYRQALGQGPEFLTYFNYEAQQDKSGLPNDRFSAERPEGSISTLTIQRTEQRDSAMYRCASSLERGGADTEAFFGQGTRLTVV.

The chain links TRBV28 to TRBJ2-3; TRBD2 agrees at 10 bases. CDR1 is MDHEN and CDR2 is SYDVKM in the germline V gene. This CDR3 contains 14 residues. Unmatched junction bases numbered 3, after V lost 8 bases and J lost 1 base. The CDR3 loop reads CASYGTSGTDTQYF. CDR3 in DNA: TGTGCCAGCTACGGGACTAGCGGCACAGATACGCAGTATTTT.

J is TRBJ2-1 and V is TRBV4-2, with 8 bases matching TRBD2. The CDR3 covers 16 residues. The V gene end was trimmed by 4 bases and the J gene end by 0 bases; junction bases not matched to a gene: 5. CDR1 is LGHNA and CDR2 is YNFKEQ in the germline V gene. CDR3 DNA sequence: TGTGCCAGCAGCCCCCGGGAGGGACACTCCTACAATGAGCAGTTCTTC. Translation gives CASSPREGHSYNEQFF.

In its sample, this clone was seen once. V gene TRBV5-1 combines with J gene TRBJ2-1; 8 nucleotides match TRBD2. This CDR3 is 18 amino acids long. CDR1 is SGHRS, CDR2 YFSETQ, per germline. V lost 0 bases to trimming and J lost 0 bases; unmatched junction nucleotides: 8. The CDR3 bases are TGCGCCAGCAGCTTGGCGACTAGCGCGGGGCGCTCCTACAATGAGCAGTTCTTC. It encodes CASSLATSAGRSYNEQFF.